This TCR beta chain emerged from a study of blood T cell repertoires in COVID-19. This CDR3 is built from 17 residues. Germline V CDR1 and CDR2: SGDLS, YYNGEE. Trimming cost V 2 bases and J 2 bases; bases outside gene matches: 6. Assay: immunoSEQ multiplex PCR; the TCRdb copy retains only in-frame clones and omits some. The profile shows about 220,000 clones, around three quarters of them singletons. Sequencing was performed on peripheral blood. This TCR came from a woman aged 70-85 years with acute or convalescent COVID-19. The V and J genes are TRBV9 and TRBJ2-6, with 8 positions matching TRBD1. The CDR3, as DNA: TGTGCCAGCAGCGTTACAGGGGGGTTTACTGGGGCCAACGTCCTGACTTTC. It yields the protein CASSVTGGFTGANVLTF. Drawing the rest from reference TRBV9 and TRBJ2-6, the complete variable domain is DSGVTQTPKHLITATGQRVTLRCSPRSGDLSVYWYQQSLDQGLQFLIQYYNGEERAKGNILERFSAQQFPDLHSELNLSSLELGDSALYFCASSVTGGFTGANVLTFGAGSRLTVL.